Listed below are T cell receptor beta chains from one sample, sequenced in a study of blood T cell repertoires in COVID-19. The data were produced by immunoSEQ multiplex PCR, yet TCRdb's version contains in-frame clones alone and is incomplete. This sample yields more than 200,000 clones, of which about nine tenths are seen a single time; 11% belongs to the top ten. Input material: peripheral blood. The receptors originated from a man aged 50-59 years with COVID-19, enrolled during active disease. Each CDR3 is given with its conserved first and last residue. D genes are given only for firm matches. Expanded clones get a size class; other rows say once, few or many, or leave the size out.

v_call	cdr3_length	clone_size	j_call	d_call	cdr3_aa	cdr3_nt
TRBV10-3	16	few	TRBJ2-1	TRBD2	CAISEETSGDYNEQFF	TGTGCCATCAGTGAAGAAACTAGCGGGGACTACAATGAGCAGTTCTTC
TRBV4-1	17	NA	TRBJ1-5	NA	CASSQVKAGSSNQPQHF	TGCGCCAGCAGCCAAGTGAAGGCGGGGAGTAGCAATCAGCCCCAGCATTTT
TRBV18	13	once	TRBJ2-1	NA	CASSPPVSSEQFF	TGTGCCAGCTCACCACCGGTTAGTAGTGAGCAGTTCTTC
TRBV7-9	14	NA	TRBJ1-2	TRBD1	CASSLKGGNYGYTF	TGTGCCAGCAGCTTAAAAGGGGGCAACTATGGCTACACCTTC
TRBV6-5	14	NA	TRBJ1-6	NA	CASSSAGVNSPLHF	TGTGCCAGCAGTTCAGCAGGGGTAAATTCACCCCTCCACTTT
TRBV2	15	once	TRBJ1-4	NA	CASRTSKGRYEKLFF	TGTGCCAGCAGAACCTCTAAGGGGCGTTATGAAAAACTGTTTTTT
TRBV4-2	17	once	TRBJ1-2	NA	CASSQEVAVIANYGYTF	TGTGCCAGCAGCCAAGAGGTGGCTGTCATCGCTAACTATGGCTACACCTTC
TRBV29-1	12	NA	TRBJ1-1	NA	CSVVTGITEAFF	TGCAGCGTTGTGACAGGCATCACTGAAGCTTTCTTT
TRBV18	16	NA	TRBJ1-4	NA	CASSQQVIATNEKLFF	TGTGCCAGCTCACAACAGGTGATTGCAACTAATGAAAAACTGTTTTTT
TRBV10-2	14	few	TRBJ2-3	TRBD2	CASTGTTDTDTQYF	TGCGCCAGCACCGGGACTACCGACACAGATACGCAGTATTTT
TRBV7-2	15	few	TRBJ2-3	NA	CASSLQGAGTDTQYF	TGTGCCAGCAGCCTACAGGGCGCCGGCACAGATACGCAGTATTTT
TRBV5-1	15	NA	TRBJ2-2	TRBD1	CASSPRTGQSGELFF	TGCGCCAGCAGCCCGCGGACAGGGCAGTCCGGGGAGCTGTTTTTT
TRBV7-3	14	NA	TRBJ2-7	TRBD2	CASSSPGLVAEQYF	TGTGCCAGCAGCTCCCCGGGACTAGTCGCCGAGCAGTACTTC
TRBV15	14	NA	TRBJ1-4	NA	CATSRDRGPEKLFF	TGTGCCACCAGCAGAGATCGGGGTCCCGAAAAACTGTTTTTT
TRBV27	13	NA	TRBJ2-3	NA	CASTRGRADTQYF	TGTGCCAGCACCAGGGGTAGGGCAGATACGCAGTATTTT
TRBV9	15	NA	TRBJ1-1	NA	CASIRSGRSYTEAFF	TGTGCCAGCATTCGGTCAGGGAGGAGTTACACTGAAGCTTTCTTT
TRBV6-5	15	NA	TRBJ2-7	NA	CASNLLGAGVGEQYF	TGTGCCAGCAACCTCCTTGGGGCTGGGGTTGGGGAGCAGTACTTC
TRBV7-7	15	once	TRBJ2-5	NA	CASSSSRGLQETQYF	TGTGCCAGCAGTTCCTCTCGGGGGTTACAAGAGACCCAGTACTTC
TRBV5-1	14	NA	TRBJ2-5	NA	CASSLQVVQETQYF	TGCGCCAGCAGCTTGCAGGTCGTCCAAGAGACCCAGTACTTC
TRBV5-4	13	NA	TRBJ1-2	NA	CASSLEERYGYTF	TGTGCCAGCAGCCTGGAGGAGCGATATGGCTACACCTTC
TRBV19	15	NA	TRBJ1-1	TRBD1	CASSNPGQGYTEAFF	TGTGCCAGTAGTAACCCGGGACAGGGATACACTGAAGCTTTCTTT
TRBV5-8	15	NA	TRBJ2-2	NA	CASSPPAGNTGELFF	TGTGCCAGCAGCCCCCCGGCAGGAAACACCGGGGAGCTGTTTTTT
TRBV7-3	13	NA	TRBJ2-2	NA	CASRGGNTGELFF	TGTGCCAGTCGCGGGGGCAACACCGGGGAGCTGTTTTTT
TRBV7-9	15	NA	TRBJ2-5	TRBD2	CASSPKLAGVETQYF	TGTGCCAGTTCCCCCAAACTAGCGGGAGTAGAGACCCAGTACTTC
TRBV7-3	15	NA	TRBJ2-3	NA	CASSLMAMSTDTQYF	TGTGCCAGCAGCTTAATGGCAATGAGCACAGATACGCAGTATTTT
TRBV12-3/TRBV12-4	13	NA	TRBJ2-7	TRBD2	CASRLSGEYEQYF	TGTGCCAGCAGACTTAGCGGGGAGTACGAGCAGTACTTC
TRBV4-1	13	NA	TRBJ2-3	NA	CASRPRESDTQYF	TGCGCCAGCAGACCTCGGGAGTCAGATACGCAGTATTTT
TRBV6-5	13	NA	TRBJ1-2	NA	CASSNPSGHGYTF	TGTGCCAGCAGTAACCCGTCTGGGCACGGCTACACCTTC
TRBV3-1/TRBV3-2	15	NA	TRBJ1-4	TRBD1	CASSQVDRGWEKLFF	TGTGCCAGCAGCCAGGTTGACAGGGGTTGGGAAAAACTGTTTTTT
TRBV5-3	16	once	TRBJ2-7	NA	CARIPGRDIPSYEQYF	TGTGCCAGAATCCCAGGGAGGGACATCCCCTCCTACGAGCAGTACTTC
TRBV6-2/TRBV6-3	16	few	TRBJ1-5	TRBD1	CASSSAGQGRSQPQHF	TGTGCCAGCAGTTCGGCGGGACAGGGGAGAAGTCAGCCCCAGCATTTT
TRBV7-3	16	NA	TRBJ1-1	NA	CASSARDRQWSTEAFF	TGTGCCAGCAGCGCGCGGGACCGCCAGTGGAGCACTGAAGCTTTCTTT